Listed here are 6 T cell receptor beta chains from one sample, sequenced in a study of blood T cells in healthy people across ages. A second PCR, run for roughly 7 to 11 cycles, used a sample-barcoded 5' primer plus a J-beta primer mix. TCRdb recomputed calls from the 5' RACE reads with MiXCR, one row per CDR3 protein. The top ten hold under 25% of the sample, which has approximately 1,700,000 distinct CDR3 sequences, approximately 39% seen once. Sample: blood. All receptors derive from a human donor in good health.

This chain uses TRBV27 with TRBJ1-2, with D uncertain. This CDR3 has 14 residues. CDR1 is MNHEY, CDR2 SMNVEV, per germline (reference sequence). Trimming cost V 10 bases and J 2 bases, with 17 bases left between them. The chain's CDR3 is CATRRASPNYGYTF. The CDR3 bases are TGTGCCACCCGGAGGGCCTCTCCGAACTATGGCTACACCTTC.

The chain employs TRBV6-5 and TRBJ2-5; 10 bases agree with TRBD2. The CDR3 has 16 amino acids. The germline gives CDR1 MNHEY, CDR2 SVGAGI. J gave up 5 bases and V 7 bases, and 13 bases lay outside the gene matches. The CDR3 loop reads CASTHWSGGAFETQYF. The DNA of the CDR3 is TGTGCCAGCACACACTGGAGCGGGGGGGCCTTTGAGACCCAGTACTTC.

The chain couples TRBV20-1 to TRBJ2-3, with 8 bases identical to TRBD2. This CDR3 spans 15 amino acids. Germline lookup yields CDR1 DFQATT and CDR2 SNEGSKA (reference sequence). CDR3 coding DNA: TGCAGCACCACCCCTAGGCGGGGGGGCACAGATACGCAGTATTTT. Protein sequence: CSTTPRRGGTDTQYF.

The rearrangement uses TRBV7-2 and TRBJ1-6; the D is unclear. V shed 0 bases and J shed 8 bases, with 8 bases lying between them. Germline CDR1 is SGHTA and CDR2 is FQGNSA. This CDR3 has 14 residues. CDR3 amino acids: CASSLAGSYSPLHF. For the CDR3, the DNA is TGTGCCAGCAGCTTAGCAGGCAGTTATTCACCCCTCCACTTT.

As DNA, the CDR3 is TGTGCCAGCAGACTCTCACAAGCGGGGGCTGGCTACACCTTC. This gives the protein CASRLSQAGAGYTF. J is TRBJ1-2 and V is TRBV9; tentative D call: TRBD1 (6 bases). CDR1 is SGDLS, CDR2 YYNGEE, per germline. V was trimmed by 5 bases and J by 7 bases, leaving 18 bases between them. The CDR3 totals 14 residues.

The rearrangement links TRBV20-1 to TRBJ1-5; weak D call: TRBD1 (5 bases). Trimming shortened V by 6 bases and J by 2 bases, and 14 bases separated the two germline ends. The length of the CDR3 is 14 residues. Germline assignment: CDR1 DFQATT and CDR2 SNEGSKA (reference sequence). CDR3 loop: CSAKEGLRNQPQHF. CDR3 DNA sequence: TGCAGTGCAAAGGAGGGGTTACGCAATCAGCCCCAGCATTTT.